The entry below gives a single TCR beta chain sequence along with its context. The data were obtained in a study of blood T cell repertoires in COVID-19. Turning to the study itself: Italy, Spain and the United States were the sources of the convalescent and acute COVID-19 samples. Sample material is recorded as cDNA or gDNA derived from T cells, B-cell-depleted T cells, or PBMCs.

Data came from immunoSEQ multiplex PCR; TCRdb stores just in-frame clones and leaves some out. Here the sample spans about 80,000 clones, around nine tenths being singletons. V dropped 3 bases and J dropped 5; count of bases not matched to a gene: 2. The CDR3 sequence is 15 residues long. Per germline, CDR1 LNHNV and CDR2 YYDKDF (reference sequence). The TCR was taken from a woman at least 80 years old with acute or convalescent COVID-19. The specimen was peripheral blood. The V and J genes are TRBV15 and TRBJ2-2; TRBD1 matches 11 bases. CDR3 region: CATSRDRGLTGELFF. The CDR3 DNA follows: TGTGCCACCAGCAGGGACAGGGGGCTTACCGGGGAGCTGTTTTTT. Filled out from reference TRBV15 and TRBJ2-2, the complete variable domain reads DAMVIQNPRYQVTQFGKPVTLSCSQTLNHNVMYWYQQKSSQAPKLLFHYYDKDFNNEADTPDNFQSRRPNTSFCFLDIRSPGLGDTAMYLCATSRDRGLTGELFFGEGSRLTVL.